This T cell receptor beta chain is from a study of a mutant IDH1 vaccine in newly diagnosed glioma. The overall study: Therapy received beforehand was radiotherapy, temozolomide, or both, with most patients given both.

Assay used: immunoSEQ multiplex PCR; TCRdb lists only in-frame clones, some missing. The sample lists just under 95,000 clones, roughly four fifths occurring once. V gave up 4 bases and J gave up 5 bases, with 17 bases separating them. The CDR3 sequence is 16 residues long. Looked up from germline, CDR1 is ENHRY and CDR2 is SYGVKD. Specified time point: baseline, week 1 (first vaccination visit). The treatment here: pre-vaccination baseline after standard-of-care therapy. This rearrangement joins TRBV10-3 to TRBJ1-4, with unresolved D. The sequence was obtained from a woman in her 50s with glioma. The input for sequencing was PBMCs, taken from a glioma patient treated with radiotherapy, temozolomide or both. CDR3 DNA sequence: TGTGCCATCAGTGCCTCCCCGGGCGCCGCGAATGAAAAACTGTTTTTT. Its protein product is CAISASPGAANEKLFF.